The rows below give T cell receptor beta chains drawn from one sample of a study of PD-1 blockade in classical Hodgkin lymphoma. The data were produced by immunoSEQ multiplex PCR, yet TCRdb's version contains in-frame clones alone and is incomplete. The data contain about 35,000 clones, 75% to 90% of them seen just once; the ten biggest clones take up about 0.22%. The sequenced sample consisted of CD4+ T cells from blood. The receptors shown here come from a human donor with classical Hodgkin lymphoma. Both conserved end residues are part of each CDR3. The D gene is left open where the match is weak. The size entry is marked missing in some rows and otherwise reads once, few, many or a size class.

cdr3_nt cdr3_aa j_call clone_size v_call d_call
TGCGCCAGCAGCTTGGGAAACGGGGGGGCAGATACGCAGTATTTT CASSLGNGGADTQYF TRBJ2-3 - TRBV5-1 TRBD2
TGTGCCAGCAGTCTTCTAGCGGGAGACTACGAGCAGTACTTC CASSLLAGDYEQYF TRBJ2-7 - TRBV5-4 TRBD2
TGCGCCAGCAGCCAAGAGGGACGGAGCGGGGAGCTGTTTTTT CASSQEGRSGELFF TRBJ2-2 - TRBV4-3 -
TGTGCCAGCACTTTAGCGGGAGAGACAGATACGCAGTATTTT CASTLAGETDTQYF TRBJ2-3 - TRBV2 TRBD2
TGTGCCAGCAGCTTGGGGGGCACAGATACGCAGTATTTT CASSLGGTDTQYF TRBJ2-3 once TRBV5-6 -
TGTGCCAGCAGCCCCCCTCAAGGTGGTACCAGAGCCTACGAGCAGTACTTC CASSPPQGGTRAYEQYF TRBJ2-7 - TRBV7-9 -
TGTGCCAGCAGTTTATTGCGGGGCTTCTATGGCTACACCTTC CASSLLRGFYGYTF TRBJ1-2 - TRBV28 -
TGTGCCACCAGCAGAGAGAGGCGGGGGGGCGAGCAGTTCTTC CATSRERRGGEQFF TRBJ2-1 - TRBV15 TRBD2
TGCGCCAGCAGCTTGAGGGAGCGTAGCTCCTACAATGAGCAGTTCTTC CASSLRERSSYNEQFF TRBJ2-1 - TRBV5-1 -
TGCAGCGTTGTTTGGACTAGCGGGGGGGCCGAGCAGTACTTC CSVVWTSGGAEQYF TRBJ2-7 - TRBV29-1 TRBD2
TGTGCCAGTTCCGGGACAGGTACCCACCAGCCCCAGCATTTT CASSGTGTHQPQHF TRBJ1-5 - TRBV6-6 TRBD1
TGTGCCAGTAGTATATCCGGCGGGAAACGCCCCGAAGGAACCAAAAACATTCAGTACTTC CASSISGGKRPEGTKNIQYF TRBJ2-4 - TRBV19 -
TGTGCCAGCAGCCCGTTGGACAAGTACTCTTACAATGAGCAGTTCTTC CASSPLDKYSYNEQFF TRBJ2-1 - TRBV5-5 -
TGTGCCAGCAGTTCCTCCATACGGGACAGGTCCTACAATGAGCAGTTCTTC CASSSSIRDRSYNEQFF TRBJ2-1 - TRBV28 TRBD1
TGTGCCAGCAGCTTAGACGGGTCGACAGGGCGCGAGCAGTACTTC CASSLDGSTGREQYF TRBJ2-7 - TRBV11-3 TRBD1
TGCGCCAGCAGCCAGTCCCGCTCTGGAAACACCATATATTTT CASSQSRSGNTIYF TRBJ1-3 - TRBV4-1 -
TGTGCCAGCAGCGGACAGGGGAATGGGTATGGCTACACCTTC CASSGQGNGYGYTF TRBJ1-2 - TRBV6-1 TRBD1
TGTGCCAGTAGACTTTTAAGGGGGCGAAACACTGAAGCTTTCTTT CASRLLRGRNTEAFF TRBJ1-1 once TRBV19 TRBD1
TGCAGTGGTCGTAGGAGAAATGAGCAGTTCTTC CSGRRRNEQFF TRBJ2-1 - TRBV20-1 -
TGTGCCAGCAGTGGTTGGGGCGCCCAGCCCCAGCATTTT CASSGWGAQPQHF TRBJ1-5 - TRBV2 -
TGTGCCAGCATAAGCGGGGGCCCATCCTACGAGCAGTACTTC CASISGGPSYEQYF TRBJ2-7 - TRBV28 TRBD2
TGTGCCATCCGGACAGCTAACTATGGCTACACCTTC CAIRTANYGYTF TRBJ1-2 few TRBV10-3 -
TGTGCCAGCAGCTTAGCTAGCGGGAAGTACGAGCAGTACTTC CASSLASGKYEQYF TRBJ2-7 - TRBV7-2 TRBD2
TGTGCCAGCAGTGTGACCCCCGACAATGGCTACACCTTC CASSVTPDNGYTF TRBJ1-2 - TRBV27 -
TGTGCCAGCAGCCCCGGGACAGGGCGAGAAAAACTGTTTTTT CASSPGTGREKLFF TRBJ1-4 - TRBV7-9 TRBD1
TGTGCCAGCAGCTTAGGACAGGGACCCGCCCTCAACAATTCACCCCTCCACTTT CASSLGQGPALNNSPLHF TRBJ1-6 - TRBV7-9 TRBD1
TGTGCCAGCAGCACCGGGACAAGTTACGAGCAGTACTTC CASSTGTSYEQYF TRBJ2-7 - TRBV7-9 -
TGTGCCAGCAGCTTAGGACAGGGAGGTCAGCCCCAGCATTTT CASSLGQGGQPQHF TRBJ1-5 - TRBV7-2 TRBD1
TGTGCCAGCAGTGAAGAGGTCAGGGGGATAGCTTTCTTT CASSEEVRGIAFF TRBJ1-1 - TRBV6-1 TRBD1
TGTGCCAGCAGTACGGGACAGTCCCACTCCTACGAGCAGTACTTC CASSTGQSHSYEQYF TRBJ2-7 - TRBV28 TRBD1
TGTGCCAGCAGTGAGGTGAGCCCGCCAGATACGCAGTATTTT CASSEVSPPDTQYF TRBJ2-3 - TRBV25-1 -
TGTGCCAGTAGTATCGGAACAGGGGGTTTGGGTCAGCCCCAGCATTTT CASSIGTGGLGQPQHF TRBJ1-5 - TRBV19 TRBD1
TGTGCTAGTGGTTTGGGCCCCCCGGGGAGGAACGAGCAGTACTTC CASGLGPPGRNEQYF TRBJ2-7 - TRBV12-5 -
TGTGCCAGCAGTAACTCGGACAGGGGTGTAAACACCATATATTTT CASSNSDRGVNTIYF TRBJ1-3 - TRBV6-5 TRBD1
TGTGCCAGCAGCTTAGTTCAGGACCGGGGGACCGGGGAGCTGTTTTTT CASSLVQDRGTGELFF TRBJ2-2 - TRBV11-2 -
TGTGCCTGCACCCCGACCGGGGAGCTGTTTTTT CACTPTGELFF TRBJ2-2 - TRBV30 -
TGTGCCAGCAGTCTGCCTCGTTCTGGGGCCAACGTCCTGACTTTC CASSLPRSGANVLTF TRBJ2-6 - TRBV28 -
TGTGCCAGCAGTGAAACCTGGGGGGGGGAGCAGTACTTC CASSETWGGEQYF TRBJ2-7 - TRBV6-1 TRBD2
TGTGCCAGCAGCGAAGGGGGCCGGGGGAGTGAGCAGTTCTTC CASSEGGRGSEQFF TRBJ2-1 - TRBV9 -
TGTGCCAGCAGTGACAGGGTAATCGCTGAAGCTTTCTTT CASSDRVIAEAFF TRBJ1-1 few TRBV25-1 -
TGTGCCATTTTTAACAGGGGAGCCTACGAGCAGTACTTC CAIFNRGAYEQYF TRBJ2-7 - TRBV6-1 TRBD1
TGTGCCAGCAGCTTGGGGGACACTGGGAGGGAACTGTTTTTT CASSLGDTGRELFF TRBJ1-4 - TRBV5-6 -
TGTGCCATCAGCGGCAATGTCGACGAGCAGTACTTC CAISGNVDEQYF TRBJ2-7 - TRBV10-3 -
TGTGCCAGCAGTCCACGGGGACAGGGTCCTTACTTC CASSPRGQGPYF TRBJ2-7 - TRBV28 TRBD1
TGTGCCAGCACCCTAATGGGGACAGGGGGTTTCTACGAGCAGTACTTC CASTLMGTGGFYEQYF TRBJ2-7 - TRBV27 TRBD1
TGTGCCAGCAGCTTGGGGGGGACTAACTACAATGAGCAGTTCTTC CASSLGGTNYNEQFF TRBJ2-1 - TRBV5-6 TRBD2
TGCGCCAGCAGCCAAGAGGGACTAGCGACCGGGGAGCTGTTTTTT CASSQEGLATGELFF TRBJ2-2 - TRBV4-3 TRBD2
TGTGCCAGCAGTTCCCCGGGACAGGGTTCGAAAGCTTTCTTT CASSSPGQGSKAFF TRBJ1-1 - TRBV28 TRBD1
TGTGCCAGCAGTGAGACCGGGACAGTCCTTGAAGCTTTCTTT CASSETGTVLEAFF TRBJ1-1 - TRBV25-1 TRBD1
TGTGCCAGCAGCCTCAGGACAGGGGGCGATTCACCCCTCCACTTT CASSLRTGGDSPLHF TRBJ1-6 - TRBV11-2 TRBD1
TGCGCCAGCAGCCAAGATTTGCCGGGGGCAGGCTCCTACGAGCAGTACTTC CASSQDLPGAGSYEQYF TRBJ2-7 - TRBV4-1 -
TGTGCCAGCAGCTTGGACCAGGGCGCCACAGATACGCAGTATTTT CASSLDQGATDTQYF TRBJ2-3 - TRBV5-4 -
TGTGCCAGCAGAGACAGGGGGATTGAGGGGAACACCATATATTTT CASRDRGIEGNTIYF TRBJ1-3 - TRBV25-1 TRBD1
TGTGCCAGCAGCGAGGACATCCCAGGAAGGGGCACCGGGGAGCTGTTTTTT CASSEDIPGRGTGELFF TRBJ2-2 - TRBV5-5 -
TGTGCCAGCAGTTCCCGATCGTCGACCTCCTACGAGCAGTACTTC CASSSRSSTSYEQYF TRBJ2-7 - TRBV28 -
TGCGCCAGCAGCTTGGACAGGTCGATGGTGACCACTGAAGCTTTCTTT CASSLDRSMVTTEAFF TRBJ1-1 - TRBV5-1 -
TGTGCCAGCAGCTCAACGGGGGGCCGCAATGAGCAGTTCTTC CASSSTGGRNEQFF TRBJ2-1 - TRBV7-2 -
TGTGCCAGCAGAGGACAGGCGAACACTGAAGCTTTCTTT CASRGQANTEAFF TRBJ1-1 - TRBV5-4 TRBD1
TGTGCCAGCAGCCGCCCGGCTAGGGGCCAAGAGACCCAGTACTTC CASSRPARGQETQYF TRBJ2-5 - TRBV28 -